This T cell receptor beta chain originates from a study of OX40 agonist ivuxolimab in advanced cancers. The assay was immunoSEQ multiplex PCR, and TCRdb's table has in-frame clones only and misses some. The table has some 80,000 clones, under 90% seen once. The specimen comprised CD4+ or CD8+ T cells sorted from blood, sampled in a trial of the OX40 agonist ivuxolimab. The sequence was obtained from an adult with an advanced solid tumor such as melanoma, head and neck, liver or kidney cancer.

CDR3 DNA: TGTGCCAGCGCACACGGCCGGGGCTACGAGCAGTACTTC. Its protein is CASAHGRGYEQYF. V gene TRBV5-6 combines with J gene TRBJ2-7; possible D gene TRBD2, 5 bases. V lost 7 bases and J 3 bases, leaving 14 bases between the germline ends. The CDR3 is 13 residues long. The germline gives CDR1 SGHDT, CDR2 YYEEEE.